Shown below are 16 T cell receptor beta chains from a single sample sequenced in a study of T cell responses to AZD1222 COVID-19 vaccine. The method was immunoSEQ multiplex PCR; TCRdb's version includes in-frame clones alone and lacks a portion of them. In the table there are about 140,000 clones, around nine tenths of which are singletons. The source was peripheral blood, collected on day 0 of AZD1222 vaccination. The receptor set was obtained from an adult in good health.

The chain carries TRBV19 and TRBJ2-3; 11 bases are a match to TRBD2. Germline CDR1 is LNHDA and CDR2 is SQIVND (reference sequence). The CDR3 spans 14 residues. J was trimmed by 6 bases and V by 10 bases; bases with no gene match: 9. The CDR3 bases are TGTGCCAAAACCGGGACTAGCGGATCGGATACGCAGTATTTT. As protein: CAKTGTSGSDTQYF.

Here the CDR3 DNA reads TGTGCCAGCAGTTTCGGACAGGGAAGAAAGGAGCAGTACTTC. This gives the protein CASSFGQGRKEQYF. V is TRBV27 and J is TRBJ2-7; TRBD1 matches 8 bases. Germline loops: CDR1 MNHEY, CDR2 SMNVEV (reference sequence). Trimming removed 3 bases from V and 7 bases from J; junction bases left unmatched: 8. CDR3 length: 14 residues.

The chain is built from TRBV5-6 and TRBJ2-7; D call uncertain. This CDR3 comprises 16 residues. The V gene's germline CDR1 is SGHDT and CDR2 YYEEEE. Trimming removed 4 bases from V and 0 bases from J, with 17 bases in between. The CDR3 bases are TGTGCCAGCAGCCAGCTTGTTAGCCTTAGCTCCTACGAGCAGTACTTC. Translation gives CASSQLVSLSSYEQYF.

This chain joins TRBV6-5 and TRBJ1-6; D possibly corresponds to TRBD1 (5 bases). Germline CDR1 MNHEY, CDR2 SVGAGI. The CDR3 contains 13 residues. With 7 bases removed from V and 10 bases from J, the gap between germline ends came to 14 bases. This CDR3 is CASTGRTDSPLHF. The CDR3, as DNA: TGTGCCAGCACGGGACGGACTGACTCACCCCTCCACTTT.

J is TRBJ2-3 and V is TRBV18; TRBD1 matches 7 bases. V trimming: 3 bases; J trimming: 4 bases; junction bases outside the gene matches: 7. CDR1 KGHSH and CDR2 LQKENI come from the germline V gene. This CDR3 comprises 15 residues. Here the CDR3 DNA reads TGTGCCAGCTCACCCCGGGACAGTGGAGCAGATACGCAGTATTTT. This gives the protein CASSPRDSGADTQYF.

The chain is built from TRBV4-2 and TRBJ2-3; D is unclear. The V gene's germline CDR1 is LGHNA and CDR2 YNFKEQ. This CDR3 contains 12 residues. Trimming took off 2 bases at V and 5 bases at J, with 5 bases between the two ends. The CDR3 sequence is CASSQYEDTQYF. CDR3 sequence (DNA): TGTGCCAGCAGCCAATACGAAGATACGCAGTATTTT.

This chain links TRBV5-1 with TRBJ1-1; D gene uncertain. Germline V gene data show CDR1 as SGHRS and CDR2 as YFSETQ. This CDR3 contains 16 residues. Deletions cut 0 bases from V and 6 bases from J, with 18 bases between. The CDR3 DNA reads TGCGCCAGCAGCTTGGCCGGCGGGATCGGGTGGGCTGAAGCTTTCTTT. Translation: CASSLAGGIGWAEAFF.

The chain links TRBV25-1 to TRBJ1-4; D is unclear. Germline values: CDR1 MGHDK, CDR2 SYGVNS. V lost 4 bases, J lost 5 bases, and 8 bases lay in between. The CDR3 consists of 13 residues. The CDR3: CASSARMNEKLFF. The CDR3 coding sequence is TGTGCCAGCAGTGCCCGTATGAATGAAAAACTGTTTTTT.

V usage is TRBV3-1 (or the pseudogene TRBV3-2) and J usage is TRBJ1-1, with 7 bases fitting TRBD1. This CDR3 has 13 amino acids. CDR1 and CDR2 (germline): LGHDT, YNNKEL (reference sequence). J gave up 10 bases and V 0 bases, and 5 bases lay outside the gene matches. CDR3 coding DNA: TGTGCCAGCAGCCAAGATCGGGAGGGGGCAGCTTTCTTT. Translating gives CASSQDREGAAFF.

This clone has a single count. The V gene is TRBV2, the J gene TRBJ2-2; TRBD2 aligns across 12 bases. J gave up 3 bases and V 5 bases, and 4 bases lay outside the gene matches. The CDR3 extends over 16 amino acids. Germline V gives CDR1 SNHLY, CDR2 FYNNEI. The CDR3 reads CASSLAGGPDTGELFF. Written as DNA, the CDR3 is TGTGCCAGCAGTCTAGCGGGAGGGCCCGACACCGGGGAGCTGTTTTTT.

This chain links TRBV4-1 with TRBJ2-1; possibly TRBD2 for D (6 bases). Trimming removed 3 bases from V and 9 bases from J, with 12 bases in between. The CDR3 spans 13 residues. CDR1 is MGHRA, CDR2 YSYEKL, per germline. DNA of the CDR3: TGCGCCAGCAGCCAGGGAGGAGGGCCTGAGCAGTTCTTC. Its protein product is CASSQGGGPEQFF.

In its sample, this clone was seen a few times. Within the sample, other DNA sequences also encode this same CDR3. This chain links TRBV13 with TRBJ1-1; 9 bases align to TRBD1. CDR3 length: 14 amino acids. The germline CDR1 and CDR2 sequences are PRHDT and FYEKMQ (reference sequence). J gave up 4 bases and V 3 bases, and 3 bases lay outside the gene matches. CDR3 in DNA: TGTGCCAGCAGCTTGGGACAGGGAGGCACTGAAGCTTTCTTT. It translates to CASSLGQGGTEAFF.

Note on this clone: This may arise from a read error, as a much more abundant clone is one base away. The V gene is TRBV11-3, the J gene TRBJ1-1; 9 bases fit TRBD1. CDR1 is SGHNT and CDR2 is YENEEA in the germline V gene. V dropped 1 base and J dropped 4; count of bases not matched to a gene: 4. The CDR3 runs to 15 residues. The CDR3 reads CASSLGGTGSTEAFF. The CDR3 bases are TGTGCCAGCAGCTTAGGAGGGACAGGGAGCACTGAAGCTTTCTTT.

The chain is built from TRBV5-8 and TRBJ2-2; D might be TRBD1 (6 bases). Deletions cut 4 bases from V and 1 base from J, with 11 bases between. The CDR3 spans 15 residues. Germline V gene data show CDR1 as SGHTS and CDR2 as YDEGEE. The DNA for the CDR3 is TGTGCCAGCAGCGGGGGCGGATTGAACACCGGGGAGCTGTTTTTT. Encoded protein: CASSGGGLNTGELFF.

The chain uses TRBV9 and TRBJ1-2, with D possibly matching TRBD1 (5 bases). Per the germline V gene, CDR1 is SGDLS and CDR2 is YYNGEE. V lost 3 bases and J 11 bases, leaving 17 bases between the germline ends. This CDR3 is built from 13 residues. CDR3 DNA sequence: TGTGCCAGCAGCGGGGCCCCCGGGGGAGGATACACCTTC. Protein: CASSGAPGGGYTF.

This chain connects TRBV6-5 to TRBJ1-3; unclear D gene. Trimming pared 5 bases from V and 0 bases from J, leaving 8 bases between. The CDR3 sequence is 14 residues long. Germline V gives CDR1 MNHEY, CDR2 SVGAGI. In DNA, the CDR3 is TGTGCCAGCAGTAACGAGATCTCTGGAAACACCATATATTTT. It yields the protein CASSNEISGNTIYF.